The clone carrying this T cell receptor beta chain is a singleton in its sample. What it binds is not known. The authors divided CD4+ cells into CD45RA+ naive and CD45RA-negative memory subsets. Measured with immunoSEQ multiplex PCR; TCRdb has only the in-frame clones, and not every one. Of over a million clones in the sample, roughly 75% were seen once. These data belong to a study of shared clonotypes between healthy human individuals. The study's findings and limits: Deeper or shallower sequencing was expected to change how clonotypes are shared among donors. Across several donors, naive CD4 shared roughly 5%, naive CD8 approximately 3.5%, memory CD4 2% to 2.5%, memory CD8 about 0.4%.

This TCR was recovered from a man aged 18 to 30 in good health. The sequencing input was memory CD4+ T cells sorted from blood. Subset reported: CD45RA-negative fraction.

CDR3 in DNA: TGCGCCAGCAGCTTGACAGGGGGGGATGGCTACACCTTC. This sequence encodes CASSLTGGDGYTF. The V gene is TRBV5-1, the J gene TRBJ1-2; 8 bases are a match to TRBD1. This CDR3 is built from 13 residues. Trimming took 1 base from V and 6 from J; bases not matched to a gene: 2. Looked up from germline, CDR1 is SGHRS and CDR2 is YFSETQ.